This TCR beta chain was obtained from a study of preoperative IRX-2 immunotherapy in early breast cancer. CDR1 and CDR2 from the germline V gene are WNHNN and SYGVQD (reference sequence). The CDR3 runs 18 residues. V shed 6 bases and J 5 bases; nucleotides not matched to a gene: 17. The treatment is: preoperative locoregional IRX-2 cytokine immunotherapy. Using immunoSEQ multiplex PCR, the repertoire was profiled, and TCRdb retains in-frame clones only, with some absent. The data hold about 38,000 clones, with roughly four fifths observed a single time. The chain has TRBV10-1 and TRBJ1-5; TRBD1 agrees at 9 bases. The sequenced sample was lymph node tissue, obtained after IRX-2 immunotherapy. The sequence came from a human donor with breast cancer. The CDR3 DNA follows: TGCGCCAGCAGATTTATCCGGGACAGGGAATTTGGGTATCAGCCCCAGCATTTT. Protein: CASRFIRDREFGYQPQHF.